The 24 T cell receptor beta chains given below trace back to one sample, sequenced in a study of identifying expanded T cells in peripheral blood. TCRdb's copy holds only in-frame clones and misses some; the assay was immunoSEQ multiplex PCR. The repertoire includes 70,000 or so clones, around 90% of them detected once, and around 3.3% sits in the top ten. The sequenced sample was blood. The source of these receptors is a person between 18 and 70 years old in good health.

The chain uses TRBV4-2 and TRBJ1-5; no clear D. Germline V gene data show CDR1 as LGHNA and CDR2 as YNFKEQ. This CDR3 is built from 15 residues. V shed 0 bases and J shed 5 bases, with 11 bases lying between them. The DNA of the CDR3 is TGTGCCAGCAGCCAAGATGCTGGCGGTCATCAGCCCCAGCATTTT. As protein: CASSQDAGGHQPQHF.

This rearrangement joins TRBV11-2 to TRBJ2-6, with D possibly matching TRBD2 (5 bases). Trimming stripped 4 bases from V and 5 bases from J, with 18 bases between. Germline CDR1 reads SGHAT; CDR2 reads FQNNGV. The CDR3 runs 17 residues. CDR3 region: CASSSGLPGGRANVLTF. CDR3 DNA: TGTGCCAGCAGCTCAGGACTTCCCGGAGGTAGGGCCAACGTCCTGACTTTC.

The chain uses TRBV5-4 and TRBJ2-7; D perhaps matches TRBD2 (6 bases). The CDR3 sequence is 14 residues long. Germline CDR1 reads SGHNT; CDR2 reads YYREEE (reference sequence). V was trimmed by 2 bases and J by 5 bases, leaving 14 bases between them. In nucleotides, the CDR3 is TGTGCCAGCAGCTTAGGTCTAGCGTTACACGAGCAGTACTTC. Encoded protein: CASSLGLALHEQYF.

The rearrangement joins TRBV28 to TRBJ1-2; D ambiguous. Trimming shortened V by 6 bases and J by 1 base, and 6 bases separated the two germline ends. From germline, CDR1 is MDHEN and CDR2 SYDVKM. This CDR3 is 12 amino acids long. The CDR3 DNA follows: TGTGCCAGCAGATCGGGTAACTATGGCTACACCTTC. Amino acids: CASRSGNYGYTF.

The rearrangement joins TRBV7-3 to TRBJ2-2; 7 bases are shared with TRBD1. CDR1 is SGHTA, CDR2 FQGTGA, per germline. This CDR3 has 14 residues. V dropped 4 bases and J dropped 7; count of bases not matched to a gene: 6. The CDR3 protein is CASSSGQRSGELFF. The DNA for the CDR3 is TGTGCCAGCAGCTCGGGACAGCGGAGCGGGGAGCTGTTTTTT.

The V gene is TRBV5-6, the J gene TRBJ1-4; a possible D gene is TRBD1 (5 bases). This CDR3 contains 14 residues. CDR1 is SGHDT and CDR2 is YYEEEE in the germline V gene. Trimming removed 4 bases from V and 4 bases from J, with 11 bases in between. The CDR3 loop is CASSLGQFNEKLFF. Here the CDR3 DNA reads TGTGCCAGCAGCCTGGGGCAGTTTAATGAAAAACTGTTTTTT.

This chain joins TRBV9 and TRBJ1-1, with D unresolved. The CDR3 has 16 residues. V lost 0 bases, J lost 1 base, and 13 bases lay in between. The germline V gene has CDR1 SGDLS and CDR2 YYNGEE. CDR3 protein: CASSVDWRHWNTEAFF. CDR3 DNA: TGTGCCAGCAGCGTAGATTGGAGGCATTGGAACACTGAAGCTTTCTTT.

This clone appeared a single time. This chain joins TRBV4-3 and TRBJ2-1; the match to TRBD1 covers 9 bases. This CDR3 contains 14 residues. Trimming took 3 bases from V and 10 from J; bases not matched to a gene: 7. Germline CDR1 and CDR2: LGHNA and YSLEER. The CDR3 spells CASSHPTGTGEQFF. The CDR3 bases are TGCGCCAGCAGCCATCCTACCGGGACAGGGGAGCAGTTCTTC.

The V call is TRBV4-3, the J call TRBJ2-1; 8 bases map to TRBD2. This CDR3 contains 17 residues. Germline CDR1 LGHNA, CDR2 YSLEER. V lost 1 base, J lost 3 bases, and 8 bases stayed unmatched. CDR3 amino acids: CASSQGVAGGDYNEQFF. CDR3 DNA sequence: TGCGCCAGCAGCCAAGGGGTGGCGGGAGGAGACTACAATGAGCAGTTCTTC.

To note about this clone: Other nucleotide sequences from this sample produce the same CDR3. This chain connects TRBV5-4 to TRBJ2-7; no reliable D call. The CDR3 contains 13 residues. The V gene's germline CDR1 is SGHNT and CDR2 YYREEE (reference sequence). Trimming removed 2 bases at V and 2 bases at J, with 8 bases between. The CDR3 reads CASSFSPTYEQYF. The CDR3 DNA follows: TGTGCCAGCAGCTTCAGTCCCACCTACGAGCAGTACTTC.

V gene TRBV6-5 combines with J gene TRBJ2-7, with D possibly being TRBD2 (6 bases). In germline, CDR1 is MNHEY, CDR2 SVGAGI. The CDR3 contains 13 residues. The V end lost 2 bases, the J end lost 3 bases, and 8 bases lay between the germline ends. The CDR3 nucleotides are TGTGCCAGCAGTTACGGGGGGAACTACGAGCAGTACTTC. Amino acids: CASSYGGNYEQYF.

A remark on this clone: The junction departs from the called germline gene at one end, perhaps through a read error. The CDR3 here is CASSEFSGWGYGYTF. The CDR3 coding sequence is TGTGCCAGCAGTGAGTTCTCTGGGTGGGGCTATGGCTACACCTTT. The V gene is TRBV6-1, the J gene TRBJ1-2, with D possibly matching TRBD1 (5 bases). CDR3 size: 15 residues. CDR1 is MNHNS and CDR2 is SASEGT in the germline V gene.

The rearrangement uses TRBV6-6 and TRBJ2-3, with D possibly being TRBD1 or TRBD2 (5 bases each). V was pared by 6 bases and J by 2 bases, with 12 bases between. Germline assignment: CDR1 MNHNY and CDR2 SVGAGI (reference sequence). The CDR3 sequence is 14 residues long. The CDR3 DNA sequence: TGTGCCAGCAGCGGGGCTATACTCACAGATACGCAGTATTTT. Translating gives CASSGAILTDTQYF.

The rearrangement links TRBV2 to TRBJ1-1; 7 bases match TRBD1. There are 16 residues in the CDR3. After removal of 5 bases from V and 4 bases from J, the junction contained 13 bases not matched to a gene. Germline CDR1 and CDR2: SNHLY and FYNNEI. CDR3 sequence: CASSIDRVSLSTEAFF. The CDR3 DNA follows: TGTGCCAGCAGTATTGACAGGGTTTCCCTGAGCACTGAAGCTTTCTTT.

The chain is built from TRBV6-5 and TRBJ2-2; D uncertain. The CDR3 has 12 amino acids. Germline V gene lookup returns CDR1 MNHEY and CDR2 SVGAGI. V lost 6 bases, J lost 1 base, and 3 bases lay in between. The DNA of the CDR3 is TGTGCCAGCAGCAAGAACACCGGGGAGCTGTTTTTT. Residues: CASSKNTGELFF.

CDR3 sequence reads: CASSPTGISYNEQFF. The CDR3 DNA reads as TGTGCCAGCTCACCAACGGGGATTTCCTACAATGAGCAGTTCTTC. The V gene is TRBV18, the J gene TRBJ2-1; D perhaps matches TRBD2 (5 bases). Germline loops: CDR1 KGHSH, CDR2 LQKENI. The CDR3 length is 15 residues. V lost 2 bases and J lost 1, with 9 bases in between.

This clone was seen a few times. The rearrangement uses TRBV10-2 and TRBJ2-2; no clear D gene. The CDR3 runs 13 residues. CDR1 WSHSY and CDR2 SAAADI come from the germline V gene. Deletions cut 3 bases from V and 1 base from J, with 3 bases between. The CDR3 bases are TGCGCCAGCAGTGATTTGAACACCGGGGAGCTGTTTTTT. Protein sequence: CASSDLNTGELFF.

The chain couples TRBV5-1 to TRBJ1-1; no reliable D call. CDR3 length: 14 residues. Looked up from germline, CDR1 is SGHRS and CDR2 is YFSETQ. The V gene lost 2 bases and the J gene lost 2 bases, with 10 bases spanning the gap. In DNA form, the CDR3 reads TGCGCCAGCAGCTTCGGTGGGATTAACACTGAAGCTTTCTTT. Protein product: CASSFGGINTEAFF.

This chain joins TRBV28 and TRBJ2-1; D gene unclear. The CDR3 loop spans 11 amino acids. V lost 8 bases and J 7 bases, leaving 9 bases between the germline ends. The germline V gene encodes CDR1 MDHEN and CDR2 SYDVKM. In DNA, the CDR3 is TGTGCCAGCCAGCATCGTAATGAGCAGTTCTTC. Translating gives CASQHRNEQFF.

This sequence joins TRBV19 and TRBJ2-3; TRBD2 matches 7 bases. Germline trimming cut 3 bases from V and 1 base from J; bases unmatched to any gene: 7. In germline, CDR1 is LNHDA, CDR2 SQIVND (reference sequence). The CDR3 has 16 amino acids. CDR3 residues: CASSIAASGGTDTQYF. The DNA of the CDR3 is TGTGCCAGTAGTATTGCGGCTAGCGGAGGCACAGATACGCAGTATTTT.

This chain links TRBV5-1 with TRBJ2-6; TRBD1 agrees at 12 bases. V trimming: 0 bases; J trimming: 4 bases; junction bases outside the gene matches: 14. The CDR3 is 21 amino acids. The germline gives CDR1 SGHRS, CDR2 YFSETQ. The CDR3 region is CASSLAGTGGPQRAGANVLTF. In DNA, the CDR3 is TGCGCCAGCAGCTTGGCTGGGACAGGGGGCCCCCAGCGGGCCGGGGCCAACGTCCTGACTTTC.

Here the CDR3 reads CASSPQGDFFYNEQFF. CDR3 in DNA: TGCGCCAGCAGCCCCCAGGGGGACTTCTTCTACAATGAGCAGTTCTTC. V and J are TRBV5-1 and TRBJ2-1, with a weak D call TRBD1 (7 bases). The CDR3 extends over 16 amino acids. Trimming removed 4 bases at V and 3 bases at J, with 17 bases between. CDR1 SGHRS and CDR2 YFSETQ come from the germline V gene.

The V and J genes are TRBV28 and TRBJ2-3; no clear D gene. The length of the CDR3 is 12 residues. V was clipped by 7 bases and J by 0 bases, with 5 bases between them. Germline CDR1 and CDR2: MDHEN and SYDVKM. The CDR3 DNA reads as TGTGCCAGCACTGGTAGCACAGATACGCAGTATTTT. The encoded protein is CASTGSTDTQYF. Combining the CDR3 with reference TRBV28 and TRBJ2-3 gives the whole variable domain DVKVTQSSRYLVKRTGEKVFLECVQDMDHENMFWYRQDPGLGLRLIYFSYDVKMKEKGDIPEGYSVSREKKERFSLILESASTNQTSMYLCASTGSTDTQYFGPGTRLTVL.

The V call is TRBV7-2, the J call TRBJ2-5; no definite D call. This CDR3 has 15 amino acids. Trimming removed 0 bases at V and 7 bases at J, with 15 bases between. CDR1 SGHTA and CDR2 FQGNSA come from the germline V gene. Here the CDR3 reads CASSLADSRTGTQYF. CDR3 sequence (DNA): TGTGCCAGCAGCTTAGCTGACTCCAGAACGGGGACCCAGTACTTC.